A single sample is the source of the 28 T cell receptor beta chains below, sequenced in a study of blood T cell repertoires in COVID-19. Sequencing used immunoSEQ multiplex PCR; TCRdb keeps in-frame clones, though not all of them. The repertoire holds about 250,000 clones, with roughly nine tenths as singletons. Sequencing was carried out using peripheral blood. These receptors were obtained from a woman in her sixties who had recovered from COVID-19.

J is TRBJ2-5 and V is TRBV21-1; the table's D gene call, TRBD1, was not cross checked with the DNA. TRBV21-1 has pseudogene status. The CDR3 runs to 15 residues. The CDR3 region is CATRQYPGQRETQYF. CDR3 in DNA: TGTGCCACCAGACAATACCCGGGACAGAGAGAGACCCAGTACTTC.

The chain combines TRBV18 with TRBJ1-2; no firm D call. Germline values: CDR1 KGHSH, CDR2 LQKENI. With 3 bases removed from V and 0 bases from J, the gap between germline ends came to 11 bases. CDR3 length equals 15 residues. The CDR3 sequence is CASSPAGQANYGYTF. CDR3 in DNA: TGTGCCAGCTCACCCGCGGGCCAGGCTAACTATGGCTACACCTTC.

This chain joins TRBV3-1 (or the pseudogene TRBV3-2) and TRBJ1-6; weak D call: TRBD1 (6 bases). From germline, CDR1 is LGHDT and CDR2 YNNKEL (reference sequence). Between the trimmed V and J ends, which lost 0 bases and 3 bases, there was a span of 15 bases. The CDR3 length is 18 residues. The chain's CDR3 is CASSQDWGGGFYNSPLHF. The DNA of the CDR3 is TGTGCCAGCAGCCAAGATTGGGGAGGGGGATTCTATAATTCACCCCTCCACTTT.

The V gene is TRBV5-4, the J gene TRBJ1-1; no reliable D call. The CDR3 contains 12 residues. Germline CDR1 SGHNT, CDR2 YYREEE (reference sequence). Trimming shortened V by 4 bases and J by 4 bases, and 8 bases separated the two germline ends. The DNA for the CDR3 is TGTGCCAGCAGCCGCGGTTTCACTGAAGCTTTCTTT. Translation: CASSRGFTEAFF.

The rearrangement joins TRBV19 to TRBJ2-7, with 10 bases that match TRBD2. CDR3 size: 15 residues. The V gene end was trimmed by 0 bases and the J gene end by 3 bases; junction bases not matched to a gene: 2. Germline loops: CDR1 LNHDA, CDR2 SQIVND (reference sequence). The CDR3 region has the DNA TGTGCCAGTAGTATAGATCCTAGCGGGGGCTACGAGCAGTACTTC. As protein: CASSIDPSGGYEQYF.

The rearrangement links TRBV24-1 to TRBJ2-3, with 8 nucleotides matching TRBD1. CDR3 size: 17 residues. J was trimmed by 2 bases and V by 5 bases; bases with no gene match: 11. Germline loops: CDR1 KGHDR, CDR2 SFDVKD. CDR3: CATSGGQAGPSTDTQYF. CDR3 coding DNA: TGTGCCACCAGTGGGGGACAGGCTGGCCCGTCCACAGATACGCAGTATTTT.

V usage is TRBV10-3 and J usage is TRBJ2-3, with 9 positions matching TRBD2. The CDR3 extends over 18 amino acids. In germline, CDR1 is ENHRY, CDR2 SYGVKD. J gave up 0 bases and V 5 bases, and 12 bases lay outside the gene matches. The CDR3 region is CAISINNKRGESTDTQYF. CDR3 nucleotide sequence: TGTGCCATCAGTATTAATAATAAGCGGGGGGAAAGCACAGATACGCAGTATTTT.

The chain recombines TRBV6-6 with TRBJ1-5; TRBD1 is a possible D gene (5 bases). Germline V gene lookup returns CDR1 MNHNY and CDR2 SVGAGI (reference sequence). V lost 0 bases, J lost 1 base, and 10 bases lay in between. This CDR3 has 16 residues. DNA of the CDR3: TGTGCCAGCAGTTACTCCGGGGGAGAGAGCAATCAGCCCCAGCATTTT. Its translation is CASSYSGGESNQPQHF.

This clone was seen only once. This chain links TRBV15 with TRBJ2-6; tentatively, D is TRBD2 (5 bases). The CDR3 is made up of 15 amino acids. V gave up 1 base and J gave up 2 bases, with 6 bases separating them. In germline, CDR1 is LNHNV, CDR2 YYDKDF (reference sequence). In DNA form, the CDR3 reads TGTGCCACCAGCAGAGCGGGGACTGGGGCCAACGTCCTGACTTTC. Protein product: CATSRAGTGANVLTF.

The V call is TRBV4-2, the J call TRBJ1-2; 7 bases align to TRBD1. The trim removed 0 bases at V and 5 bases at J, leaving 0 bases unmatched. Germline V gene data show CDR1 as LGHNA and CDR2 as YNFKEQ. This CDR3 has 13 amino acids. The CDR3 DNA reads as TGTGCCAGCAGCCAAGACAGGGGGTATGGCTACACCTTC. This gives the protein CASSQDRGYGYTF.

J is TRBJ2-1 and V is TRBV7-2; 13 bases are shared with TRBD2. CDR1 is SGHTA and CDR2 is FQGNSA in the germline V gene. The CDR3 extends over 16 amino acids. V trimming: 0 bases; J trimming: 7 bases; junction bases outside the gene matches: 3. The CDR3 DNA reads TGTGCCAGCAGCTTAGCGACTAGCGGGGGGCAGAATGAGCAGTTCTTC. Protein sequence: CASSLATSGGQNEQFF.

The CDR3: CASSRAGEAFF. CDR3 nucleotide sequence: TGTGCCAGCAGCCGGGCGGGTGAAGCTTTCTTT. This sequence joins TRBV14 and TRBJ1-1; D ambiguous. Trimming pared 4 bases from V and 7 bases from J, leaving 7 bases between. CDR3 size: 11 residues. CDR1 and CDR2 from the germline V gene are SGHDN and FVKESK.

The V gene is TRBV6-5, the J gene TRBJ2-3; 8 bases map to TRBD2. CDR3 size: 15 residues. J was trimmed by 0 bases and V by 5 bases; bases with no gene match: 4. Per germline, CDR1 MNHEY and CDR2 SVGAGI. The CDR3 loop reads CASSPGLASTDTQYF. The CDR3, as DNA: TGTGCCAGCAGTCCTGGACTAGCTAGCACAGATACGCAGTATTTT.

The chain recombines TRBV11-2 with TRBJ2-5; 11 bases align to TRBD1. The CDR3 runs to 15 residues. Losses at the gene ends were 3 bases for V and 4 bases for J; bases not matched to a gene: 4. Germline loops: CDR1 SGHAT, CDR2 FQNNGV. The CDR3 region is CASSFGTGGGETQYF. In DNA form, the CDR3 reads TGTGCCAGCAGCTTCGGGACAGGGGGGGGAGAGACCCAGTACTTC.

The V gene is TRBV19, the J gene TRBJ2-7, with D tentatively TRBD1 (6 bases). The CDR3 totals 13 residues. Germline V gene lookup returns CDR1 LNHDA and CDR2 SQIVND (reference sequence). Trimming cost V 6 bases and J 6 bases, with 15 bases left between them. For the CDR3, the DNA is TGTGCCAGTAGCCAACAGGGTAGCAGCGAGCAGTACTTC. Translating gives CASSQQGSSEQYF.

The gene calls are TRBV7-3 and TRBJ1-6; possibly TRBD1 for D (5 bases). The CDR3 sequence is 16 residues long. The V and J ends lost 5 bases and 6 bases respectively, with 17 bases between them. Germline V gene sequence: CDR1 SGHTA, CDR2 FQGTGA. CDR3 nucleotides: TGTGCCAGCAGCCTCAACGGCGGGGGTCGTAATTCACCCCTCCACTTT. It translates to CASSLNGGGRNSPLHF.

In nucleotides, the CDR3 is TGTGCCAGCAGCTTGGGGCCCGATGGGCCCTACAATGAGCAGTTCTTC. Its protein is CASSLGPDGPYNEQFF. The chain joins TRBV7-2 to TRBJ2-1; a weak D match, TRBD1 (5 bases). The length of the CDR3 is 16 residues. The germline CDR1 and CDR2 sequences are SGHTA and FQGNSA. With 3 bases removed from V and 2 bases from J, the gap between germline ends came to 14 bases.

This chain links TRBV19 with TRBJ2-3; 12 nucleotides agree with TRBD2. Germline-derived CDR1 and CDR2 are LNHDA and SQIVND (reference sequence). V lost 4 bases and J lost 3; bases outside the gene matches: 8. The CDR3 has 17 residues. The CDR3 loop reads CASSKRLAGDGTDTQYF. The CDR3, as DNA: TGTGCCAGTAGTAAACGACTAGCGGGGGACGGGACAGATACGCAGTATTTT. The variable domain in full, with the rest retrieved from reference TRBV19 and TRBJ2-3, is DGGITQSPKYLFRKEGQNVTLSCEQNLNHDAMYWYRQDPGQGLRLIYYSQIVNDFQKGDIAEGYSVSREKKESFPLTVTSAQKNPTAFYLCASSKRLAGDGTDTQYFGPGTRLTVL.

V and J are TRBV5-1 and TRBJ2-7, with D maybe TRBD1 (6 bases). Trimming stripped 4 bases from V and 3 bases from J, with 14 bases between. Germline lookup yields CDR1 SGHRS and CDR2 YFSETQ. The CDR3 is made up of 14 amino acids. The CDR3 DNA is TGCGCCAGCAGCCCCCTACAGGGATACTACGAGCAGTACTTC. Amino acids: CASSPLQGYYEQYF.

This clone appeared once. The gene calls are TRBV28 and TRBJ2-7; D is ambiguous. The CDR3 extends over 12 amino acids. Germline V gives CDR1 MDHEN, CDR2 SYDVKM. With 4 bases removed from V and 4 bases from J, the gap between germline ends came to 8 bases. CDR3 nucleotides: TGTGCCAGCAGTTATAACAGTTACGAGCAGTACTTC. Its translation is CASSYNSYEQYF.

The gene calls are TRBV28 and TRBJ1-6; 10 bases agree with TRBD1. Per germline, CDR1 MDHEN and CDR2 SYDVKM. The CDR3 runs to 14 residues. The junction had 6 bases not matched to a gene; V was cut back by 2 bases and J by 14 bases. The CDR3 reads CASSLRTGGIALHF. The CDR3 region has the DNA TGTGCCAGCAGTTTACGGACAGGGGGTATAGCCCTCCACTTT.

The CDR3 loop is CASSARGEGKGSYNEQFF. The CDR3 DNA reads as TGTGCCAGCAGCGCTCGCGGAGAGGGAAAAGGGTCCTACAATGAGCAGTTCTTC. V and J are TRBV11-3 and TRBJ2-1; possibly TRBD2 for D (5 bases). The CDR3 length is 18 residues. Germline V gene data show CDR1 as SGHNT and CDR2 as YENEEA. V was cut by 5 bases and J by 1 base, with 21 bases left in between.

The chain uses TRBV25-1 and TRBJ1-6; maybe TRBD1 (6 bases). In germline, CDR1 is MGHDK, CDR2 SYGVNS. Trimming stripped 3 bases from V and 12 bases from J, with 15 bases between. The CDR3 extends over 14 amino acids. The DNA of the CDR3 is TGTGCCAGCAGTGACCAAGGGGGTTTAAGACCCCTCCACTTT. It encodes CASSDQGGLRPLHF.

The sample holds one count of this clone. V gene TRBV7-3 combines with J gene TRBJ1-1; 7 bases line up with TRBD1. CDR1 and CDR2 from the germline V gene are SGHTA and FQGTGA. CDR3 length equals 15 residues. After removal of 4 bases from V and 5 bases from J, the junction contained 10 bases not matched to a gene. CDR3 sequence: CASSSQTGMLTEAFF. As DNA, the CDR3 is TGTGCCAGCAGCTCCCAGACAGGGATGCTGACTGAAGCTTTCTTT.

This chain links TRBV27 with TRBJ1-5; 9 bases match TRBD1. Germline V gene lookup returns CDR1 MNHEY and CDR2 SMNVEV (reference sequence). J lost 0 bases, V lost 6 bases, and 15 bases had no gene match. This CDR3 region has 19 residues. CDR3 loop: CASRPTRTGVRYSNQPQHF. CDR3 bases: TGTGCCAGCAGGCCGACCAGGACAGGGGTTCGCTATAGCAATCAGCCCCAGCATTTT.

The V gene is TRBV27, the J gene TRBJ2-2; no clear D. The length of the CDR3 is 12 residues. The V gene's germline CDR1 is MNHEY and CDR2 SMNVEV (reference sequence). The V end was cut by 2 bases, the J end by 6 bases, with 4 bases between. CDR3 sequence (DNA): TGTGCCAGCAGTTTAATATCCGGGGAGCTGTTTTTT. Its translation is CASSLISGELFF.

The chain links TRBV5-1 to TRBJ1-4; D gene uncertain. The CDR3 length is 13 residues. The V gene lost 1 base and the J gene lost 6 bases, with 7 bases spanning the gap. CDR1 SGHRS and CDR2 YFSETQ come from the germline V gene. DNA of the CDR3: TGCGCCAGCAGCTTGCGACGGGATGAAAAACTGTTTTTT. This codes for CASSLRRDEKLFF.

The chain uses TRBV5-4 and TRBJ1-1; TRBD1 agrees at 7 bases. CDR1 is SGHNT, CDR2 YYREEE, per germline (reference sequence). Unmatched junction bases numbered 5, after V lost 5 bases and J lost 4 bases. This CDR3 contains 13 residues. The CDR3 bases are TGTGCCAGCAGGATACAGGGGTCCACTGAAGCTTTCTTT. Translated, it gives CASRIQGSTEAFF. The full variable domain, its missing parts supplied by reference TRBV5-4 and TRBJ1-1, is ETGVTQSPTHLIKTRGQQVTLRCSSQSGHNTVSWYQQALGQGPQFIFQYYREEENGRGNFPPRFSGLQFPNYSSELNVNALELDDSALYLCASRIQGSTEAFFGQGTRLTVV.